The present entry profiles one TCR beta chain with its context. What antigen it recognizes has not been identified. Base qualities are not recorded, but no much larger clone differs from it by a single base. This record comes from a study of blood T cell repertoires in COVID-19 (dated by TCRdb to 2020 to 2022). Regarding the study in general: Collaborator samples came from the United States, Italy and Spain and covered acute and convalescent phases of COVID-19. Nearly every sample came with metadata listing a de-identified subject ID, COVID-19 status, age in years and sex. A freely available public database, intended as a resource for researchers studying the immune response to SARS-CoV-2, is where the repertoires were released. The prospective study material was composed of cDNA or gDNA derived from T cells, B-cell-depleted T cells, or PBMCs. Subjects who had been exposed to COVID-19, were actively infected with it, or had recovered from it provided the deeply sampled blood TCRbeta repertoires that made up the dataset. Where available, HLA class I and class II types were obtained from metadata supplied by the sample provider rather than from assay-based typing. Samples came from the ongoing ImmuneRACE study (first 160 participants) plus 1,254 subjects from 6 global collaborators. The paper as a whole reports these results and caveats: The quantity of clinical and demographic metadata differed by source and by participant and was supplied without curation.

The immunoSEQ Assay, a bias-controlled multiplex PCR, was used to amplify TCRbeta CDR3 regions from genomic DNA. The original pipeline was this. Nucleated cell counts per sample were estimated from amplification of reference gene primers within the assay. Sequence reads were collapsed and filtered to measure the absolute abundance of every unique TCRbeta CDR3 rearrangement. For each sample, productive Simpson clonality was calculated by taking the square root of Simpson's diversity index across productive rearrangements. Drawn from immuneACCESS, this table holds only the in-frame rearrangements with V and J called that TCRdb kept. Clones are partly lost; checked studies trace under half to an unresolved V gene and leave the rest unexplained. That table is the source of V, J and clone size, and D and trimming were worked out from the DNA. This sample holds some 160,000 clones; around 81% were observed only once. Roughly 8.8% of the sample lies in the top ten.

At one collaborating source in Seattle, patients were enrolled during active infection and were followed longitudinally through the course of disease. The collaborating institutions used their own protocols to collect whole blood in K2EDTA tubes. For TCRbeta analysis, collaborators shipped samples as frozen whole blood, isolated PBMCs, or DNA extracted from either of those sample types. The germline V gene gives CDR1 as MGHRA and CDR2 as YSYEKL. The CDR3, from cysteine to phenylalanine, totals 14 residues. Here the CDR3 DNA is all that survives: 42 bases in frame from base 1. The germline V end is reduced by 0 bases and the J end by 8 bases; junction bases left unmatched: 2.

Sequenced input: peripheral blood. Here the chain combines TRBV4-1 and TRBJ1-2; 11 bases in the junction line up with TRBD1. The receptor's source is a woman older than 75 with COVID-19, enrolled during active disease. The nucleotide sequence is TGCGCCAGCAGCCAAGACTGGACAGGGGGCGGCTACACCTTC. Its translation reads: CASSQDWTGGGYTF.